This T cell receptor beta chain was observed in a study of T cells in narcolepsy. Overall study context: Healthy controls were enrolled alongside patients with narcolepsy type 1 or type 2.

The CDR3 runs to 14 residues. The germline V and J ends were trimmed by 0 bases and 7 bases, with 9 bases remaining between them. The germline CDR1 and CDR2 sequences are SGHAT and FQNNGV. Points on this clone: Antigen unknown.

Study-level findings and limits: In some patient and control memory CD4+ samples, autoreactive clones were absent. HCRT-specific and TRIB2-specific autoreactive clonotypes appeared among same-patient CSF and blood CD4+ clonotypes. Reportedly, autoreactive clonotypes were serially detected in patients' blood but not controls'.

Libraries were prepared by immunoSEQ multiplex PCR; TCRdb keeps only in-frame clonotypes and omits some of them. This table holds about 35,000 clones, approximately 84% found once. This clonotype originated in a human donor in good health. The chain employs TRBV11-2 and TRBJ2-2, with unresolved D. The sample comprised memory (CD45RA-) CD4+ T cells from blood. DNA of the CDR3: TGTGCCAGCAGCTTAGACAGATCACACGGGGAGCTGTTTTTT. This gives the protein CASSLDRSHGELFF.